The T cell receptor beta chain described here comes from a study of technical replicates of blood from a few donors. Sequencing used immunoSEQ multiplex PCR; TCRdb keeps in-frame clones, though not all of them. Of some 80,000 clones listed, about 90% are singletons. The sequence was obtained from a human donor in good health. The sample was T cells isolated from PBMCs.

This CDR3 is CASSLTAGGPNTGELFF. CDR3 sequence (DNA): TGTGCCAGCAGCTTAACGGCGGGAGGGCCGAACACCGGGGAGCTGTTTTTT. The chain combines TRBV7-2 with TRBJ2-2; 9 bases are shared with TRBD2. This CDR3 has 17 residues. V trimming: 2 bases; J trimming: 0 bases; junction bases outside the gene matches: 4. CDR1 SGHTA and CDR2 FQGNSA come from the germline V gene. Based on the CDR3 plus reference TRBV7-2 and TRBJ2-2, the full variable domain is GAGVSQSPSNKVTEKGKDVELRCDPISGHTALYWYRQSLGQGLEFLIYFQGNSAPDKSGLPSDRFSAERTGGSVSTLTIQRTQQEDSAVYLCASSLTAGGPNTGELFFGEGSRLTVL.